This record covers a single T cell receptor beta chain. CDR1 and CDR2 from the germline V gene are SGHRS and YFSETQ. This CDR3 has 13 residues. Trimming pared 0 bases from V and 8 bases from J, leaving 11 bases between. Assay: immunoSEQ multiplex PCR; the TCRdb copy retains only in-frame clones and omits some. The table includes about 83,000 clones, more than 70% detected once. The data were obtained in a study of T cell responses to AZD1222 COVID-19 vaccine. The receptor comes from an adult in good health. Sequenced here: peripheral blood, sampled on day 0 of AZD1222 vaccination. J is TRBJ1-2 and V is TRBV5-1; D remains unclear. The CDR3 DNA follows: TGCGCCAGCAGCTTGGGGGGAAACGAGGGCTACACCTTC. This sequence encodes CASSLGGNEGYTF.